This T cell receptor beta chain was sequenced for a study of T cell clonotyping in hematopoietic cell transplantation. Study observations and caveats: Graft donor and pretransplant recipient Inverse Simpson Index values predicted broader posttransplant TCR diversity.

The CDR3 is 15 residues long. The germline gives CDR1 MNHEY, CDR2 SVGAGI. This sample's time point: recipient sample about 28 days before transplant, after cytoreduction. Some clones are missing from TCRdb's copy, which holds only in-frame ones; the method was immunoSEQ multiplex PCR. The sample lists about 69,000 clones, 90% to 97% seen once, with approximately 1.8% in the top ten. This clone was counted once. The antigen is unknown. A read error may produce the germline difference seen at one junction end. The source is a woman in her 50s with acute myeloid leukemia. Some clones in this sample may be carry-over from other donors' samples. V is TRBV6-5 and J is TRBJ2-1, with 8 bases lining up with TRBD2. This specimen consisted of peripheral blood mononuclear cells, obtained before stem cell transplant. The CDR3 loop reads CASSTRTSSHNEQFF. CDR3 nucleotides: TGTGCCAGCAGTACGAGGACTAGCTCCCACAATGAGCAGTTCTTC.